This TCR beta chain was recorded in a study of read filtering for tumor transcriptome and immune sequencing. The library was built from about 400 ng RNA with molecular barcoded adaptors for alpha/delta and beta/gamma chains. MiXCR, applied by TCRdb to the reads, yields one record per CDR3 protein. The table includes about 21,000 distinct CDR3 sequences, more than 20% detected once. There are many counts of this clonotype. The CDR3 contains 16 residues. Trimming cost V 2 bases and J 0 bases; bases outside gene matches: 4. The germline CDR1 and CDR2 sequences are SGHDN and FVKESK. What was sequenced was a population of CD138-negative cells sorted from bone marrow. The origin of this receptor is a donor over 35 with multiple myeloma. The gene calls are TRBV14 and TRBJ2-3; 8 bases are shared with TRBD1. The CDR3 reads CASSQLGQGSTDTQYF. For the CDR3, the DNA is TGTGCCAGCAGCCAATTAGGACAGGGTAGCACAGATACGCAGTATTTT.